This TCR beta chain was sequenced for a study of blood T cell repertoires in COVID-19. Study information: Sites across the United States, Italy and Spain contributed samples from acute and convalescent COVID-19.

Original handling: Reference gene primer amplification gave estimated nucleated cell counts. Some clones are missing from TCRdb's copy, which holds only in-frame ones; the method was immunoSEQ multiplex PCR. V, J and clone size are those of that table, while D and trimming were read from the DNA. Among 65,000 or so clones listed, more than 75% were seen once. V lost 0 bases, J lost 4 bases, and 4 bases stayed unmatched. The CDR3 has 15 residues. Germline V gene data show CDR1 as SGDLS and CDR2 as YYNGEE. This clone occurred once. The sequence was obtained from a man aged 60-69 years with acute or convalescent COVID-19. This rearrangement joins TRBV9 to TRBJ2-1, with 7 bases that match TRBD1. The sample was peripheral blood. The CDR3 sequence: CASSVDGTEYNEQFF. The CDR3 bases are TGTGCCAGCAGCGTAGATGGGACAGAGTACAATGAGCAGTTCTTC.